This paragraph covers one TCR beta chain sequence. Its target is unknown. The data belong to a study of immune evolution from preneoplasia to lung adenocarcinoma. Assay: immunoSEQ multiplex PCR; the TCRdb copy retains only in-frame clones and omits some. The table shows 25,000 to 30,000 clones, with around 70% occurring only once. CDR3 length: 13 amino acids. Germline values: CDR1 SGHTA, CDR2 FQGNSA. Trimming removed 4 bases from V and 4 bases from J, with 10 bases in between. Two lung cancer pathologists independently confirmed each histologic diagnosis. Premalignant or tumor cells were enriched by macro-dissection after pathologic assessment. General study findings and limits: Normal lung had the highest top T cell clone frequencies. Clonality was highest in normal lung, lower in later-stage lesions apparently.

Sequencing input: FFPE invasive lung adenocarcinoma tissue. The chain carries TRBV7-2 and TRBJ1-2, with a tentative D call TRBD1 (5 bases). The receptor's source is a person aged 60 to 70 with invasive lung adenocarcinoma. Some clones in this sample may be carry-over from other donors' samples. CDR3 sequence (DNA): TGTGCCAGCAGCTCGGGACGTTTCTATGGCTACACCTTC. Translating it yields CASSSGRFYGYTF. The entire variable domain, with the rest obtained from reference TRBV7-2 and TRBJ1-2, is as follows: GAGVSQSPSNKVTEKGKDVELRCDPISGHTALYWYRQSLGQGLEFLIYFQGNSAPDKSGLPSDRFSAERTGGSVSTLTIQRTQQEDSAVYLCASSSGRFYGYTFGSGTRLTVV.